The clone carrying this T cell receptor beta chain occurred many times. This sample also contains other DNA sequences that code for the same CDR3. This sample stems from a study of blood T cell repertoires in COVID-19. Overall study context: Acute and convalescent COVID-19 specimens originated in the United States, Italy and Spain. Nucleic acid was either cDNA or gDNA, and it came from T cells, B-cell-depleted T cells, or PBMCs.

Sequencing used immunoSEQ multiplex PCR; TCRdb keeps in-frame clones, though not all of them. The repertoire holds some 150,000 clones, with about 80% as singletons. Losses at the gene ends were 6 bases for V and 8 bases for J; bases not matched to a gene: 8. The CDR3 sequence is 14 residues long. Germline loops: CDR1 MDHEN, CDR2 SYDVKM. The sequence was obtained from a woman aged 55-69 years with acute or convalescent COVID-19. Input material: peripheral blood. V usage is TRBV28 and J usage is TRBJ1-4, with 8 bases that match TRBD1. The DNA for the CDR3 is TGTGCCAGCAGCAAGGGACAGGCGCGCGAAAAACTGTTTTTT. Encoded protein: CASSKGQAREKLFF.